These T cell receptor beta chains were read from a single sample in a study of T-cell memory formation after mild COVID-19. TCRdb recomputed calls from the 5' RACE reads with MiXCR, one row per CDR3 protein. The sample lists 500,000 to 600,000 distinct CDR3 sequences, about a sixth occurring once. Sequencing input: PBMCs or a T cell subset sorted from them (not recorded which). The source is an adult woman who had mild COVID-19 (a few samples of this study predate the infection). Cell type and time point are not known. The CDR3 runs from the conserved cysteine through the conserved F or W. The D gene is left open where the match is weak. For some rows the clone size is stated as once, few or many, or as a class when expanded; others skip it.

v_call	d_call	clone_size	j_call	cdr3_nt	cdr3_aa
TRBV3-1	TRBD1	many	TRBJ2-7	TGTGCCAGCAGCTCTGACAGGGGGCCTGACAAAACCTACGAGCAGTACTTC	CASSSDRGPDKTYEQYF
TRBV6-5	NA	few	TRBJ1-5	TGTGCCAGCAAGGAAGGCGATCAGCCCCAGCATTTT	CASKEGDQPQHF
TRBV4-2	NA	few	TRBJ2-7	TGTGCCAGCAGCCAAGATGTGGTTACGGAGGGGGTAGAGCAGTACTTC	CASSQDVVTEGVEQYF
TRBV7-8	NA	many	TRBJ2-7	TGTGCCAGCAGCTTATCCGGCTACGAGCAGTACTTC	CASSLSGYEQYF
TRBV5-1	NA	many	TRBJ2-5	TGCGCCAGCAGCTCCCAGGGGCGAGAGACCCAGTACTTC	CASSSQGRETQYF
TRBV20-1	NA	NA	TRBJ1-5	TGCAGTGCTAGCCGAGGGCTGGTGGATCAGCCCCAGCATTTT	CSASRGLVDQPQHF
TRBV9	NA	NA	TRBJ2-1	TGTGCCAGCAGCGCCAACCTTAGGACTCCCACAGCGAACAATGAGCAGTTCTTC	CASSANLRTPTANNEQFF
TRBV7-9	TRBD1	NA	TRBJ2-7	TGTGCCAGCAGTCACCTTCAGGGGGCATACGAGCAGTACTTC	CASSHLQGAYEQYF
TRBV5-1	TRBD1	NA	TRBJ2-7	TGCGCCAGCAGCACTACGACAGGGCCGTACGAGCAGTACTTC	CASSTTTGPYEQYF
TRBV3-1	NA	few	TRBJ2-3	TGTGCCAGCAGCCAATCGGGGGTAGATACGCAGTATTTT	CASSQSGVDTQYF
TRBV6-1	NA	NA	TRBJ2-7	TGTGCCAGCAGTGGGTCATGGAGGGCAGCTCACAGCTCCTACGAGCAGTACTTC	CASSGSWRAAHSSYEQYF
TRBV30	NA	NA	TRBJ2-2	TGTGCCTGGACCCTGTTGCAAGACACCGGGGAGCTGTTTTTT	CAWTLLQDTGELFF
TRBV20-1	TRBD1	NA	TRBJ2-7	TGCAGTGCTACTGAAAGACAGGGTAGCTCCTACGAGCAGTACTTC	CSATERQGSSYEQYF
TRBV5-4	NA	few	TRBJ2-7	TGTGCCAGCAGCTTCCGGGGGCAGGGCGAGCAGTACTTC	CASSFRGQGEQYF
TRBV5-4	TRBD1	few	TRBJ1-2	TGTGCCAGCACCTTTGACAGGGACTATGGCTACACCTTC	CASTFDRDYGYTF
TRBV6-5	NA	NA	TRBJ1-1	TGTGCCAGCAGTTACTCGAGACACCTTCCAACAACTGAAGCTTTCTTT	CASSYSRHLPTTEAFF
TRBV7-3	TRBD1	NA	TRBJ1-3	TGTGCCAGCAGCGCCCAGACAGGGCCCTACTCTGGAAACACCATATATTTT	CASSAQTGPYSGNTIYF
TRBV20-1	TRBD2	few	TRBJ2-7	TGCAGTGCAAATCACCTAGCGGGAGCTGTATACGAGCAGTACTTC	CSANHLAGAVYEQYF
TRBV7-2	TRBD1	NA	TRBJ2-1	TGTGCCAGCAGCTTATCCGGGACAGGCTACAATGAGCAGTTCTTC	CASSLSGTGYNEQFF
TRBV7-9	NA	NA	TRBJ2-4	TGTGCCAGCAGCTTATATGGGGTGACCAAAAACATTCAGTACTTC	CASSLYGVTKNIQYF
TRBV21-1	NA	NA	TRBJ2-7	TGTGCCAGCAGCACTGGACAGGGCCTGAGCTCCTACGAGCAGTACTTC	CASSTGQGLSSYEQYF
TRBV5-1	TRBD1	NA	TRBJ1-1	TGCGCCAGCAGCTTGAATACAGGGGGTTTCTCTGAAGCTTTCTTT	CASSLNTGGFSEAFF
TRBV9	TRBD2	few	TRBJ2-1	TGTGCCAGCAGGGGGAGCGGGAGCTCCTACAATGAGCAGTTCTTC	CASRGSGSSYNEQFF
TRBV11-2	TRBD2	many	TRBJ2-3	TGTGCCAGCAGCTTGGGACTAGCGCTAAGCACAGATACGCAGTATTTT	CASSLGLALSTDTQYF
TRBV4-2	TRBD1	many	TRBJ2-3	TGTGCCAGCAGCCAGGACCCGACAGGGGTGGATACGCAGTATTTT	CASSQDPTGVDTQYF
TRBV24-1	TRBD2	few	TRBJ2-3	TGTGCCACCAGCCCGGGCGGGGCGGGGGGCACAGATACGCAGTATTTT	CATSPGGAGGTDTQYF
TRBV29-1	NA	NA	TRBJ1-5	TGCAGCGTTGAAGATCAAGGGGCTAGAAATCAGCCCCAGCATTTT	CSVEDQGARNQPQHF
TRBV30	NA	NA	TRBJ2-1	TGTGCCTGGAGTGTAAGGGATGAGCAGTTCTTC	CAWSVRDEQFF
TRBV18	TRBD1	NA	TRBJ2-5	TGTGCCAGCTCACCACAACGTAGGGGGCCTCAAGAGACCCAGTACTTC	CASSPQRRGPQETQYF
TRBV6-2/TRBV6-3	NA	few	TRBJ2-3	TGTGCCAGCAGTTACCCAACAAGAACTCGCACAGATACGCAGTATTTT	CASSYPTRTRTDTQYF
TRBV7-2	NA	few	TRBJ2-6	TGTGCCAGCAGGGCAGGGGGGGCCAACGTCCTGACTTTC	CASRAGGANVLTF
TRBV29-1	NA	few	TRBJ2-3	TGCAGCGTTGTGGGATCGCGAACTAGCACAGATACGCAGTATTTT	CSVVGSRTSTDTQYF
TRBV19	TRBD1	NA	TRBJ1-2	TGTGCCAGCAGTCAGGGGGCTATTGGCTACACCTTC	CASSQGAIGYTF
TRBV7-9	NA	few	TRBJ2-5	TGTGCCAGCAGCCCCCCATTAGGGCAGGAGACCCAGTACTTC	CASSPPLGQETQYF
TRBV6-5	TRBD2	few	TRBJ2-4	TGTGCCAGCAGTTACACCCTAGCGGGGGGGCGTAACATTCAGTACTTC	CASSYTLAGGRNIQYF
TRBV12-3/TRBV12-4	NA	few	TRBJ2-6	TGTGCCAGCAGCACAGGGATCCGCTCTGGGGCCAACGTCCTGACTTTC	CASSTGIRSGANVLTF
TRBV10-3	NA	NA	TRBJ2-3	TGTGCCATCAGCGCGGGACTTCCTAGCACAGATACGCAGTATTTT	CAISAGLPSTDTQYF
TRBV12-3/TRBV12-4	NA	NA	TRBJ1-1	TGTGCCAGCAGTTTAAATCGGCGTGAAGCTTTCTTT	CASSLNRREAFF
TRBV10-2	NA	NA	TRBJ2-3	TGCGCCAGCAGTGAGTCGGGTACGCAGTATTTT	CASSESGTQYF
TRBV24-1	NA	NA	TRBJ2-7	TGTGCCACCAGCGGCGGCCGGGAGCAGTACTTC	CATSGGREQYF
TRBV30	TRBD1	NA	TRBJ2-7	TGTGCCTGGAGTCTAGGACAGGGGGCTTACGAGCAGTACTTC	CAWSLGQGAYEQYF
TRBV4-2	NA	few	TRBJ2-3	TGTGCCAGCAGCCAATCGTGGGATACGCAGTATTTT	CASSQSWDTQYF
TRBV5-1	NA	NA	TRBJ2-7	TGCGCCAGCAGCTTGGTTGTAGGCTACGAGCAGTACTTC	CASSLVVGYEQYF
TRBV29-1	NA	many	TRBJ2-3	TGCAGCGTTGAAGATTACCCCGGCAGGGGGGTCGTGTCAGATACGCAGTATTTT	CSVEDYPGRGVVSDTQYF
TRBV15	TRBD1	NA	TRBJ2-5	TGTGCCACCAGCAGAGAAGGCCAGGGGGCTTTGGGGACCCAGTACTTC	CATSREGQGALGTQYF
TRBV3-1	TRBD1	NA	TRBJ1-1	TGTGCCAGCAGCCGGGACAGCTCCCGGGGCACTGAAGCTTTCTTT	CASSRDSSRGTEAFF
TRBV12-3/TRBV12-4	NA	once	TRBJ2-3	TGTGCCAGCAGTTTATTGGCTAGAAGCCTTTATCTTAGCACAGATACGCAGTATTTT	CASSLLARSLYLSTDTQYF
TRBV27	TRBD1	NA	TRBJ2-5	TGTGCCAGCAGCCGGGAGGGACAGGGGGTACAGACCCAGTACTTC	CASSREGQGVQTQYF
TRBV5-1	NA	few	TRBJ2-5	TGCGCCAGCAGCTTGGATCAGGGTCGGGAGACCCAGTACTTC	CASSLDQGRETQYF
TRBV6-6	TRBD1	NA	TRBJ2-7	TGTGCCAGCAGTCATCCCGGGACAGGGGACTACGAGCAGTACTTC	CASSHPGTGDYEQYF
TRBV20-1	TRBD1	NA	TRBJ2-7	TGCAGTGCTACCGACAGGGAAAACGAGCAGTACTTC	CSATDRENEQYF
TRBV7-3	NA	few	TRBJ2-1	TGTGCCAGCAGCTTAGACCAGTTCAATGAGCAGTTCTTC	CASSLDQFNEQFF
TRBV11-2	NA	NA	TRBJ2-5	TGTGCCAGCAGTTCATACACAGGGAGGAGAGAGACCCAGTACTTC	CASSSYTGRRETQYF
TRBV7-9	NA	few	TRBJ2-2	TGTGCCAGCAGCTTAGTGGCAGGAGTCTACACCGGGGAGCTGTTTTTT	CASSLVAGVYTGELFF
TRBV6-6	NA	few	TRBJ1-3	TGTGCCAGCAGTTACTCGACCAGGGGCGATGGAAACACCATATATTTT	CASSYSTRGDGNTIYF
TRBV7-9	NA	NA	TRBJ1-3	TGTGCCAGCAGCTTACAGCCTGGAAACACCATATATTTT	CASSLQPGNTIYF